A selection of T cell receptor beta chains follows, all from one sample in a study of cytomegalovirus exposure and HLA in healthy donors. The repertoire was sequenced with immunoSEQ multiplex PCR; TCRdb's copy has only in-frame clones and lacks some. Of 160,000 or so clones detected, roughly four fifths appear once; the ten largest clones hold about 1.6%. Sequences were obtained from PBMCs. These receptors all come from a man aged 35 to 55 in good health and CMV-seronegative. Each CDR3 is given with its conserved first and last residue. The D gene is left open where the match is weak. Only part of the rows carry a size: once, few, many, or a class if the clone is expanded.

J gene,D gene,clone size,V gene,CDR3 protein,CDR3 DNA
TRBJ2-7,TRBD2,.,TRBV7-6,CASSVPGTSYHEQYF,TGTGCCAGCAGCGTCCCCGGGACTAGCTACCACGAGCAGTACTTC
TRBJ2-7,.,few,TRBV7-9,CASSSALDVNRVYEQYF,TGTGCCAGCAGCTCCGCATTAGATGTCAACCGTGTCTACGAGCAGTACTTC
TRBJ1-2,.,.,TRBV21-1,CASSKEINTF,TGTGCCAGCAGCAAAGAAATCAACACCTTC
TRBJ2-1,TRBD2,.,TRBV5-1,CASSLDKAGVGNEQFF,TGCGCCAGCAGCTTGGATAAGGCGGGAGTGGGAAATGAGCAGTTCTTC
TRBJ2-1,TRBD2,.,TRBV19,CASSGPGTSGGNEQFF,TGTGCCAGTAGTGGGCCCGGGACTAGCGGGGGGAATGAGCAGTTCTTC
TRBJ1-5,.,.,TRBV28,CASSSCGIVKQPQHF,TGTGCCAGCAGCTCCTGCGGGATCGTAAAGCAGCCCCAGCATTTT
TRBJ1-1,.,.,TRBV19,CASSSNTEAFF,TGTGCCAGTAGCTCCAACACTGAAGCTTTCTTT
TRBJ1-1,.,few,TRBV7-9,CSSSFLAGMENTEAFF,TGTTCCAGCAGCTTTCTCGCAGGGATGGAGAACACTGAAGCTTTCTTT
TRBJ1-5,TRBD1,.,TRBV11-2,CASSLLRRTGGIQPQHF,TGTGCCAGCAGCTTGTTGCGTCGGACAGGGGGCATTCAGCCCCAGCATTTT
TRBJ1-3,.,.,TRBV19,CASSIAGSGNTIYF,TGTGCCAGTAGTATAGCCGGCTCTGGAAACACCATATATTTT
TRBJ1-2,.,.,TRBV6-6,CASSSGSGASGYTF,TGTGCCAGCAGTTCAGGGTCAGGGGCGAGTGGCTACACCTTC
TRBJ1-1,.,.,TRBV6-5,CASSYSRVNTEAFF,TGTGCCAGCAGTTACTCGAGAGTGAACACTGAAGCTTTCTTT
TRBJ2-3,.,few,TRBV29-1,CSFRFFLGDTQYF,TGCAGCTTCAGGTTCTTTCTCGGAGATACGCAGTATTTT
TRBJ2-7,TRBD2,.,TRBV7-2,CASSNILALNEQYF,TGTGCCAGCAGCAACATACTAGCGTTGAACGAGCAGTACTTC
TRBJ2-5,TRBD2,.,TRBV14,CASSQDSGGETQYF,TGTGCCAGCAGCCAAGATTCCGGGGGGGAGACCCAGTACTTC
TRBJ2-4,TRBD1,.,TRBV9,CASSNRDRGISIQYF,TGTGCCAGCAGCAACCGGGACAGGGGTATCAGCATTCAGTACTTC
TRBJ2-4,.,.,TRBV5-4,CASSRGQNSQYF,TGTGCCAGCAGCAGGGGCCAAAACAGTCAGTACTTC
TRBJ1-2,.,few,TRBV5-4,CASSLQGIYGYTF,TGTGCCAGCAGCCTACAGGGAATATATGGCTACACCTTC
TRBJ1-6,TRBD1,.,TRBV30,CAWSAGQGNSPLHF,TGTGCCTGGAGTGCGGGACAGGGGAATTCACCCCTCCACTTT
TRBJ1-1,.,.,TRBV7-3,CASSLPGSVNTEAFF,TGCGCCAGCAGCCTACCAGGGTCGGTGAACACTGAAGCTTTCTTT
TRBJ2-1,TRBD2,.,TRBV7-9,CASSVGTSRSNEQFF,TGTGCCAGCAGCGTCGGGACTAGCCGTAGCAATGAGCAGTTCTTC
TRBJ2-5,TRBD1,.,TRBV5-1,CASSFGTGSQETQYF,TGCGCCAGCAGCTTCGGGACAGGGAGCCAAGAGACCCAGTACTTC
TRBJ1-5,.,.,TRBV7-9,CASSRGQSQPQHF,TGTGCCAGCAGCCGCGGCCAGAGTCAGCCCCAGCATTTT
TRBJ2-2,.,.,TRBV19,CASSIGVAVDHTGELFF,TGTGCCAGTAGTATCGGGGTAGCGGTAGACCACACCGGGGAGCTGTTTTTT
TRBJ2-7,.,.,TRBV9,CASSPLSPSYEQYF,TGTGCCAGCAGCCCCCTATCACCTTCCTACGAGCAGTACTTC
TRBJ2-1,.,.,TRBV2,CASSEDEGYNEQFF,TGTGCCAGCAGTGAAGATGAGGGTTACAATGAGCAGTTCTTC
TRBJ1-1,.,few,TRBV10-3,CAILGAPDTEAFF,TGTGCCATCCTAGGCGCCCCGGACACTGAAGCTTTCTTT
TRBJ1-1,TRBD1,.,TRBV27,CASSLLRDRGTEAFF,TGTGCCAGCAGTCTACTCCGGGACAGGGGGACTGAAGCTTTCTTT
TRBJ2-3,.,.,TRBV6-6,CASTSSGDTQYF,TGTGCCAGCACCTCCTCGGGGGACACGCAGTATTTT
TRBJ2-1,TRBD2,.,TRBV28,CASSLGGAGGSEQFF,TGTGCCAGCAGTTTAGGCGGAGCGGGAGGGAGTGAGCAGTTCTTC
TRBJ1-2,.,.,TRBV25-1,CASRGQFAYGYTF,TGTGCCAGCAGAGGACAGTTCGCCTATGGCTACACCTTC
TRBJ2-1,TRBD2,once,TRBV6-5,CASSSSGSTYNEQFF,TGTGCCAGCAGCTCTAGCGGGAGCACCTACAATGAGCAGTTCTTC
TRBJ1-2,TRBD1,.,TRBV19,CASSPTGLRYGYTF,TGTGCCAGTAGCCCGACAGGGCTTCGGTATGGCTACACCTTC
TRBJ2-7,.,.,TRBV5-1,CASRLASQDYEQYF,TGCGCCAGCAGGTTGGCTAGCCAAGACTACGAGCAGTACTTC
TRBJ2-5,.,few,TRBV5-1,CASSFTTVKETQYF,TGCGCCAGCAGCTTTACAACAGTGAAAGAGACCCAGTACTTC
TRBJ1-3,TRBD1,.,TRBV5-1,CASSLSGTGGSGNTIYF,TGCGCCAGCAGCTTGTCCGGGACAGGGGGCTCTGGAAACACCATATATTTT
TRBJ1-2,TRBD1,few,TRBV30,CAWSSLGTGSDGYTF,TGTGCCTGGAGTTCTCTCGGGACAGGGTCCGATGGCTACACCTTC
TRBJ1-2,TRBD1,.,TRBV7-9,CASSFRDSGGGYTF,TGTGCCAGCAGCTTCCGGGACAGTGGCGGTGGCTACACCTTC
TRBJ1-1,.,.,TRBV29-1,CSVERGGAEAFF,TGCAGCGTTGAAAGGGGGGGGGCTGAAGCTTTCTTT
TRBJ2-2,.,.,TRBV7-3,CASSSPPGKNTGELFF,TGTGCCAGCAGCTCCCCACCCGGTAAAAACACCGGGGAGCTGTTTTTT
TRBJ1-2,.,.,TRBV28,CASSFGQGSVYTF,TGTGCCAGCAGTTTTGGCCAGGGGAGCGTCTACACCTTC
TRBJ2-5,.,few,TRBV7-9,CSSSPSRVGQETQYF,TGTTCCAGCAGCCCGTCCAGGGTGGGCCAAGAGACCCAGTACTTC
TRBJ2-7,TRBD2,.,TRBV7-9,CASSRSSGSNEQYF,TGTGCCAGCAGCCGATCTAGCGGGAGCAACGAGCAGTACTTC
TRBJ1-2,TRBD1,.,TRBV6-1,CASEGAAYGYTF,TGTGCCAGCGAGGGGGCCGCCTATGGCTACACCTTC
TRBJ1-3,.,.,TRBV7-2,CASSLDRSGNTIYF,TGTGCCAGCAGCTTAGACAGGTCTGGAAACACCATATATTTT
TRBJ2-5,TRBD1,.,TRBV5-1,CASSLIGTVETQYF,TGCGCCAGCAGCTTGATCGGGACAGTAGAGACCCAGTACTTC
TRBJ2-2,TRBD1,.,TRBV10-2,CAIGPQGAGELFF,TGCGCCATAGGCCCTCAGGGGGCCGGGGAGCTGTTTTTT
TRBJ2-3,.,.,TRBV10-2,CASSAVRHTDTQYF,TGCGCCAGCAGTGCAGTCAGACACACAGATACGCAGTATTTT
TRBJ2-5,TRBD2,.,TRBV5-1,CASSPPKRERGQETQYF,TGCGCCAGCAGCCCGCCGAAGCGGGAGAGGGGGCAAGAGACCCAGTACTTC
TRBJ2-4,.,.,TRBV18,CASSPSLVRGDSQYF,TGTGCCAGCTCACCAAGCCTTGTCAGGGGAGACAGTCAGTACTTC
TRBJ2-7,TRBD2,.,TRBV7-9,CASSAGLAIPEQYF,TGTGCCAGCAGTGCGGGACTAGCGATCCCCGAGCAGTACTTC
TRBJ1-3,.,.,TRBV6-1,CASSEYKGGGNTIYF,TGTGCCAGCAGTGAATATAAGGGAGGCGGAAACACCATATATTTT
TRBJ2-2,TRBD1,.,TRBV6-5,CASRFRQGNTGELFF,TGTGCCAGCAGATTCCGACAGGGGAACACCGGGGAGCTGTTTTTT
TRBJ1-1,.,.,TRBV4-1,CASSRVRGLGTEAFF,TGCGCCAGCAGCCGCGTACGAGGACTGGGCACTGAAGCTTTCTTT